These 28 T cell receptor beta chains were all obtained from the same sample, sequenced in a study of T cells in Graves' hyperthyroidism and ophthalmopathy. The TCR beta CDR3 regions underwent amplification using RNA transcripts as the source. HTBI primers were the set used in a first-round RT-PCR of the TCR CDR3. Each CDR3 protein gets one entry after TCRdb re-called the multiplex PCR reads with MiXCR. There are about 270,000 distinct CDR3 sequences in the sample; around 24% occur only once, and around 40% lies in the top ten. Sequencing was carried out using blood. Receptors originate from a woman in her 40s with Graves' ophthalmopathy.

The rearrangement joins TRBV6-1 to TRBJ1-5; TRBD1 matches 8 bases. Trimming removed 2 bases from V and 4 bases from J; junction bases left unmatched: 13. This CDR3 is built from 18 residues. The V gene's germline CDR1 is MNHNS and CDR2 SASEGT. The CDR3 spells CASSERTSGTGSNQPQHF. The CDR3 DNA follows: TGTGCCAGCAGTGAACGTACGTCCGGGACAGGTTCAAATCAGCCCCAGCATTTT.

This clonotype was seen repeatedly, ten times or more. This chain uses TRBV28 with TRBJ2-7, with a tentative D call TRBD1 (6 bases). V was pared by 6 bases and J by 4 bases, with 19 bases between. This CDR3 spans 15 amino acids. Germline V gene sequence: CDR1 MDHEN, CDR2 SYDVKM. CDR3 amino acids: CASRPPGTPMYEQYF. CDR3 sequence (DNA): TGTGCCAGCAGACCCCCCGGGACACCGATGTACGAGCAGTACTTC.

This clonotype was seen only a few times. The chain carries TRBV24-1 and TRBJ1-1, with a possible D match to TRBD1 (5 bases). The CDR3 length is 17 residues. Trimming shortened V by 2 bases and J by 3 bases, and 18 bases separated the two germline ends. Germline loops: CDR1 KGHDR, CDR2 SFDVKD. CDR3 in DNA: TGTGCCACCAGTGATTCCTCACCCGTCGGGGGGTACACTGAAGCTTTCTTT. Its protein is CATSDSSPVGGYTEAFF.

In regard to this clonotype: A read error may explain this, as a much larger clone is one base away. V and J are TRBV19 and TRBJ2-7; D tentatively reads TRBD1 or TRBD2 (5 bases each). The V gene lost 6 bases and the J gene lost 6 bases, with 18 bases spanning the gap. The CDR3 consists of 14 residues. Germline CDR1 and CDR2: LNHDA and SQIVND (reference sequence). Here the CDR3 DNA reads TGTGCCAGTAGCTTTGTAGGGACCACCCTCGAGCAGTACTTC. Translation: CASSFVGTTLEQYF.

With regard to this clonotype: A much more abundant neighbour one base away suggests this may be a read error. The chain couples TRBV12-3 or TRBV12-4 to TRBJ1-1; D gene ambiguous. The germline V and J ends were trimmed by 3 bases and 3 bases, with 8 bases remaining between them. This CDR3 has 13 residues. This chain's CDR3 is CASSLMVDTEAFF. DNA of the CDR3: TGTGCCAGCAGTTTGATGGTGGACACTGAAGCTTTCTTT.

This clonotype was seen ten or more times. V and J are TRBV15 and TRBJ2-2; D is unresolved. The ends were cut back, 0 bases at V and 7 bases at J, with 12 bases in the middle. The germline V gene has CDR1 LNHNV and CDR2 YYDKDF (reference sequence). This CDR3 is built from 15 residues. Here the CDR3 reads CATSRDGKGGGELFF. CDR3 DNA: TGTGCCACCAGCAGAGATGGAAAAGGTGGCGGGGAGCTGTTTTTT.

This clonotype was found many times. The chain is built from TRBV6-1 and TRBJ1-3, with D hard to call. Germline CDR1 and CDR2: MNHNS and SASEGT. There are 14 residues in the CDR3. The V end lost 7 bases, the J end lost 0 bases, and 10 bases lay between the germline ends. CDR3 sequence: CASISGSSGNTIYF. The CDR3 coding sequence is TGTGCCAGCATCTCCGGCAGCTCTGGAAACACCATATATTTT.

This chain links TRBV24-1 with TRBJ2-5; D tentatively fits TRBD1 or TRBD2 (6 bases each). The CDR3 sequence is 17 residues long. Trimming shortened V by 3 bases and J by 5 bases, and 21 bases separated the two germline ends. Germline assignment: CDR1 KGHDR and CDR2 SFDVKD. Here the CDR3 DNA reads TGTGCCACCAGTGATGAGAGGGGGACTGCATTGAGGGAGACCCAGTACTTC. Its translation is CATSDERGTALRETQYF.

This clonotype was counted many times. J is TRBJ2-7 and V is TRBV24-1; TRBD1 agrees at 8 bases. There are 16 residues in the CDR3. Unmatched junction bases numbered 6, after V lost 3 bases and J lost 0 bases. Per the germline V gene, CDR1 is KGHDR and CDR2 is SFDVKD. The CDR3 is CATSDPGQGGSYEQYF. CDR3 nucleotides: TGTGCCACCAGTGATCCCGGACAGGGAGGCTCCTACGAGCAGTACTTC.

This clonotype was recorded many times. The rearrangement uses TRBV19 and TRBJ2-5; the match to TRBD2 covers 7 bases. The trim removed 3 bases at V and 2 bases at J, leaving 9 bases unmatched. CDR3 length equals 16 residues. CDR1 and CDR2 (germline): LNHDA, SQIVND (reference sequence). The CDR3 nucleotides are TGTGCCAGTAGTATCCGCGGTATGGGAGGGCAAGAGACCCAGTACTTC. It yields the protein CASSIRGMGGQETQYF.

The chain has TRBV28 and TRBJ2-7, with a weak D call TRBD2 (6 bases). Trimming removed 6 bases at V and 2 bases at J, with 14 bases between. CDR3 length: 14 residues. Germline assignment: CDR1 MDHEN and CDR2 SYDVKM. The CDR3 DNA is TGTGCCAGCAGCACCGGGAGATCCACCTACGAGCAGTACTTC. Translation gives CASSTGRSTYEQYF.

This clonotype has at least ten counts. The chain has TRBV28 and TRBJ2-7, with TRBD1 matching over 8 bases. The germline V gene encodes CDR1 MDHEN and CDR2 SYDVKM. V was pared by 5 bases and J by 5 bases, with 5 bases of the junction left unmatched. CDR3 length equals 13 residues. CDR3 DNA: TGTGCCAGCAGTCCTCTGGACAGGGACGAGCAGTACTTC. This gives the protein CASSPLDRDEQYF. Drawing the rest from reference TRBV28 and TRBJ2-7, the complete variable domain is DVKVTQSSRYLVKRTGEKVFLECVQDMDHENMFWYRQDPGLGLRLIYFSYDVKMKEKGDIPEGYSVSREKKERFSLILESASTNQTSMYLCASSPLDRDEQYFGPGTRLTVT.

Ten or more counts support this clonotype. The genes are TRBV6-5 and TRBJ2-7; D gene unclear. The CDR3 length is 14 residues. The V and J ends lost 1 base and 4 bases respectively, with 11 bases between them. Germline V gene lookup returns CDR1 MNHEY and CDR2 SVGAGI. The CDR3 sequence: CASSYYGLGYEQYF. The CDR3, as DNA: TGTGCCAGCAGTTACTATGGCCTAGGGTACGAGCAGTACTTC.

This chain uses TRBV30 with TRBJ1-1; D not resolved. This CDR3 region has 14 residues. Germline CDR1 is GTSNPN and CDR2 is SVGIG (reference sequence). Trimming stripped 4 bases from V and 2 bases from J, with 14 bases between. The CDR3 here is CAWIYRDTNTEAFF. CDR3 sequence (DNA): TGTGCCTGGATTTATCGAGATACCAACACTGAAGCTTTCTTT.

This clonotype was seen at least ten times. This chain uses TRBV11-2 with TRBJ2-7; maybe TRBD2 (5 bases). Germline V gives CDR1 SGHAT, CDR2 FQNNGV. CDR3 length equals 13 residues. Trimming cost V 8 bases and J 0 bases, with 11 bases left between them. The CDR3 nucleotides are TGTGCCAGCCGGCGGGCCAGCTCCTACGAGCAGTACTTC. Protein sequence: CASRRASSYEQYF.

This clonotype was found many times. Written as DNA, the CDR3 is TGTGCCTGGAGTGCCGGCATATACTACGAGCAGTACTTC. Amino acids: CAWSAGIYYEQYF. The rearrangement joins TRBV30 to TRBJ2-7, with unresolved D. V was trimmed by 1 base and J by 3 bases, leaving 10 bases between them. This CDR3 is built from 13 residues. Germline values: CDR1 GTSNPN, CDR2 SVGIG (reference sequence).

This clonotype came up many times. The CDR3 DNA is TGCAGCGTTGGGGGGGTCTACGAGCAGTACTTC. This encodes CSVGGVYEQYF. This chain connects TRBV29-1 to TRBJ2-7; perhaps TRBD2 as D (6 bases). V was cut by 4 bases and J by 3 bases, with 7 bases left in between. This CDR3 is 11 amino acids long. In germline, CDR1 is SQVTM, CDR2 ANQGSEA.

A note on this clonotype: A read error is possible here, since a much larger clone lies one base away. This sequence joins TRBV29-1 and TRBJ2-7, with D perhaps TRBD1 (5 bases). The germline gives CDR1 SQVTM, CDR2 ANQGSEA. Trimming stripped 6 bases from V and 0 bases from J, with 12 bases between. This CDR3 is built from 13 residues. The CDR3 nucleotides are TGCAGCGTACAGGTTGCCAGCTCCTACGAGCAGTACTTC. It encodes CSVQVASSYEQYF.

This clonotype was counted at least ten times. The rearrangement uses TRBV19 and TRBJ1-1; D is ambiguous. Per the germline V gene, CDR1 is LNHDA and CDR2 is SQIVND (reference sequence). The length of the CDR3 is 13 residues. Trimming removed 8 bases at V and 1 base at J, with 11 bases between. CDR3 DNA sequence: TGTGCCAGTTCGGATACGGGGAACACTGAAGCTTTCTTT. This gives the protein CASSDTGNTEAFF.

Many counts were recorded for this clonotype. V usage is TRBV20-1 and J usage is TRBJ1-1, with D maybe TRBD1 (5 bases). This CDR3 has 14 amino acids. CDR1 is DFQATT, CDR2 SNEGSKA, per germline (reference sequence). Between the trimmed V and J ends, which lost 3 bases and 2 bases, there was a span of 13 bases. The CDR3 nucleotides are TGCAGTGCTAGCCCCCTGGGGGTCAACACTGAAGCTTTCTTT. It yields the protein CSASPLGVNTEAFF.

This clonotype showed up many times. The chain carries TRBV3-1 and TRBJ1-1; D is unclear. The CDR3 has 14 amino acids. Per germline, CDR1 LGHDT and CDR2 YNNKEL (reference sequence). The ends were cut back, 2 bases at V and 2 bases at J, with 9 bases in the middle. The CDR3 spells CASSQWRKNTEAFF. CDR3 DNA: TGTGCCAGCAGCCAATGGCGGAAAAACACTGAAGCTTTCTTT.

This clonotype was seen many times. The V and J genes are TRBV7-9 and TRBJ1-2, with TRBD1 identical over 7 bases. V trimming: 5 bases; J trimming: 4 bases; junction bases outside the gene matches: 10. The CDR3 runs to 15 residues. Germline CDR1 and CDR2: SEHNR and FQNEAQ (reference sequence). The DNA for the CDR3 is TGTGCCAGCAGCGCAGGGACAGCCGTGGGCTATGGCTACACCTTC. Its translation: CASSAGTAVGYGYTF.

There are many counts of this clonotype. The V gene is TRBV30, the J gene TRBJ1-2; 8 bases are a match to TRBD1. With V trimmed by 2 bases and J by 5 bases, 7 bases remained unmatched. The germline gives CDR1 GTSNPN, CDR2 SVGIG (reference sequence). This CDR3 comprises 14 residues. The CDR3 reads CAWSLTGVYYGYTF. DNA of the CDR3: TGTGCCTGGAGTCTGACAGGGGTGTATTATGGCTACACCTTC.

This clonotype was observed many times. This rearrangement joins TRBV20-1 to TRBJ2-2; D remains unclear. With 3 bases removed from V and 5 bases from J, the gap between germline ends came to 7 bases. The CDR3 runs 12 residues. Germline lookup yields CDR1 DFQATT and CDR2 SNEGSKA (reference sequence). The CDR3 here is CSARVFTGELFF. The CDR3 nucleotides are TGCAGTGCTAGGGTCTTTACCGGGGAGCTGTTTTTT.

The chain couples TRBV29-1 to TRBJ2-5, with 9 bases that match TRBD2. Germline V gives CDR1 SQVTM, CDR2 ANQGSEA. This CDR3 has 14 amino acids. V lost 8 bases and J lost 1; bases outside the gene matches: 8. The CDR3 DNA sequence: TGCAGCCTAAGACTAGCGGATTTCCAAGAGACCCAGTACTTC. Amino acid sequence: CSLRLADFQETQYF.

This clonotype occurred many times. This chain joins TRBV10-3 and TRBJ1-5, with 11 bases identical to TRBD1. Germline V gives CDR1 ENHRY, CDR2 SYGVKD. This CDR3 contains 15 residues. The junction had 2 bases not matched to a gene; V was cut back by 2 bases and J by 5 bases. CDR3 in DNA: TGTGCCATCAGTGAGGGGACAGGGGGGCATCAGCCCCAGCATTTT. Its protein product is CAISEGTGGHQPQHF.

The sample holds many counts of this clonotype. The chain combines TRBV12-3 or TRBV12-4 with TRBJ2-7, with D possibly being TRBD2 (5 bases). Trimming left V 4 bases short and J 3 bases short, with 13 bases between. CDR3 length: 14 residues. The CDR3 nucleotides read TGTGCCAGCAGTTCTCCGGACTTGAACTACGAGCAGTACTTC. This codes for CASSSPDLNYEQYF.

This clonotype was seen ten or more times. V gene TRBV18 combines with J gene TRBJ2-5; a possible D gene is TRBD1 (6 bases). CDR1 and CDR2 (germline): KGHSH, LQKENI. V dropped 0 bases and J dropped 3 bases, with 8 bases sitting between them. The CDR3 is 14 residues long. CDR3 loop: CASSPPAGEETQYF. CDR3 nucleotides: TGTGCCAGCTCACCACCGGCAGGGGAAGAGACCCAGTACTTC.